The clone carrying this TCR beta chain was detected many times. Using its own MiXCR run on the 5' RACE reads, TCRdb lists one record per CDR3 protein. The sample contains some 110,000 distinct CDR3 sequences, about 7% of which appear only once. This sample is part of a study of T cells after yellow fever vaccination. Germline CDR1 reads SGHTA; CDR2 reads FQGNSA. V lost 2 bases and J lost 2, with 7 bases in between. The CDR3 is 15 amino acids. The sequence was obtained from a man younger than 30 who received the YFV17D yellow fever vaccine. V is TRBV7-2 and J is TRBJ1-6; D uncertain. This specimen was CD4+ T cells sorted from PBMCs, taken roughly 47 days after the first yellow fever vaccination. In DNA form, the CDR3 reads TGTGCCAGCAGCTTACAAAAGACCTATAATTCACCCCTCCACTTT. Translated, it gives CASSLQKTYNSPLHF.